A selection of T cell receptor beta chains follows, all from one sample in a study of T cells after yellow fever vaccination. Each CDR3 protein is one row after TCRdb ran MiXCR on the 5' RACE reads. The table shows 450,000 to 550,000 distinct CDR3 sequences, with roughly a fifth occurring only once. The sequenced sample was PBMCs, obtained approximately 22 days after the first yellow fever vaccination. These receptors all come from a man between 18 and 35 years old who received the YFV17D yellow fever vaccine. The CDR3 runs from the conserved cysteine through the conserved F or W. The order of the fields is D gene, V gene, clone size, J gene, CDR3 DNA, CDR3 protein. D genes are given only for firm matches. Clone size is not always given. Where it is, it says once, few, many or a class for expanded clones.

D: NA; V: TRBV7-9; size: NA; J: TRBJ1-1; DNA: TGTGCCAGCACCCTTGCGACCAACGGGGCTTTCTTT; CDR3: CASTLATNGAFF
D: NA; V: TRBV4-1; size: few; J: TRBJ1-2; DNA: TGCGCCAGCAGCCAACCCGGGCTCGGGGCTGGCTACACCTTC; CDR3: CASSQPGLGAGYTF
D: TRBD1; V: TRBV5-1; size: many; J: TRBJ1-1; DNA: TGCGCCAGCAGTTTGGACAGGGGAGGGTTCATGAACACTGAAGCTTTCTTT; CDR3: CASSLDRGGFMNTEAFF
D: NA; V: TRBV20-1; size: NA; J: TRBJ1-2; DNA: TGCAGCGGCAGACAGGTCGCAGCTAACTATGGCTACACCTTC; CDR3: CSGRQVAANYGYTF
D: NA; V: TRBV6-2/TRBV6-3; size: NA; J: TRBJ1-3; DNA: TGTGCCAGCAGCAGACTTGGAAACACCATATATTTT; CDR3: CASSRLGNTIYF
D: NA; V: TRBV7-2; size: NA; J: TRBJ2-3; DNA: TGTGCCAGCAGCGTTACTACCTCCGATACGCAGTATTTT; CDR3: CASSVTTSDTQYF
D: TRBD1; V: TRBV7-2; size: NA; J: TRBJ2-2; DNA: TGTGCCAGCAGCCCCACAGGGGGCACTGCCGGGGAGCTGTTTTTT; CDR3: CASSPTGGTAGELFF
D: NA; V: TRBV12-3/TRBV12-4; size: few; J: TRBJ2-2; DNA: TGTGCCAGCAGTCTAGGGCTTAGCTCGGGGGAGCTGTTTTTT; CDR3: CASSLGLSSGELFF
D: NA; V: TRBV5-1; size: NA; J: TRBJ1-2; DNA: TGCGCCAGCAGCTTGGTAGTTGGGGACCTCTATGGCTACACCTTC; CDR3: CASSLVVGDLYGYTF
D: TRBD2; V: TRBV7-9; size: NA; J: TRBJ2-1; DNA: TGTGCCTCCTGCCAAGAAGAGCGGGGGGCCATTCCCGCCAATGAGCAGTTCTTC; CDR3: CASCQEERGAIPANEQFF
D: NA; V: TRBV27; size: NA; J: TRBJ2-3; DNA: TGTGCCAGCAGTTTATCTTGGTACCGGTCAGATACGCAGTATTTT; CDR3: CASSLSWYRSDTQYF
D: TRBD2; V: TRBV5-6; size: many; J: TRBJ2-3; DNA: TGTGCCAGCAGCCCGATAGCGGGCCGCACAGATACGCAGTATTTT; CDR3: CASSPIAGRTDTQYF
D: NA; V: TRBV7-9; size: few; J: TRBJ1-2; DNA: TGTGCCAGCAGCTCCGCCGGGACGCCTAACTATGGCTACACCTTC; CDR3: CASSSAGTPNYGYTF
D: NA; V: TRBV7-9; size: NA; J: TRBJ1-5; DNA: TGTGCCAGCAGCTCCTCAGGGTACAATCAGCCCCAGCATTTT; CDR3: CASSSSGYNQPQHF
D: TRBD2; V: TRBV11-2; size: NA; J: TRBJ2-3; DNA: TGTGCCAGCAGCTTAAGGCCGGGGGTAGCGGGGGGGGATACGCAGTATTTT; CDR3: CASSLRPGVAGGDTQYF
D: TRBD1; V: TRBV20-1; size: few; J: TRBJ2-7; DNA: TGCAGTGCTTGGACAGGGGGGAGCTACGAGCAGTACTTC; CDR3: CSAWTGGSYEQYF
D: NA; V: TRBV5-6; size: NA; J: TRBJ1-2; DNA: TGTGCCAGCAGATATCTCCAGGGGTCGAACTATGGCTACACCTTC; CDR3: CASRYLQGSNYGYTF
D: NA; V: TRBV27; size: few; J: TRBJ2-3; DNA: TGTGCCAGCAGCCCGGCAGGCTACCGCACAGATACGCAGTATTTT; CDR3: CASSPAGYRTDTQYF
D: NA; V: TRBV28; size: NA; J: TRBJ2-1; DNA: TGTGCCAGCAGCACCCAGATCTGGCAGTTCTTC; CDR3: CASSTQIWQFF
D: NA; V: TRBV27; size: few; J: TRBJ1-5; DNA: TGTGCCAGCAGTTACAGGTATAGCAATCAGCCCCAGCATTTT; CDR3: CASSYRYSNQPQHF
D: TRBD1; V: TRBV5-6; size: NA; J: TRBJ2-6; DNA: TGTGCCAGCAGCTTTATGACAGGGAGTGTTGGGGCCAACGTCCTGACTTTC; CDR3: CASSFMTGSVGANVLTF
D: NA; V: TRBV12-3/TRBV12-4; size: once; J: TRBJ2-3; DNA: TGTGCCAGCAGTTTGAACTACCTGGAGGGGAGCACAGATACGCAGTATTTT; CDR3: CASSLNYLEGSTDTQYF
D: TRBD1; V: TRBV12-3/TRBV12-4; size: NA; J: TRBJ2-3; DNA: TGTGCCAGCAGTCCACGTCAGGGGGAAGGAGATACGCAGTATTTT; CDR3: CASSPRQGEGDTQYF
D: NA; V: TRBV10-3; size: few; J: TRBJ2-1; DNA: TGTGCCATCAGCCCTAGCCAACAGGGAAGGAGTGAGCAGTTCTTC; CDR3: CAISPSQQGRSEQFF
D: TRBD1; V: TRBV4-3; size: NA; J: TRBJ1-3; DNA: TGCGCCAGCAGCCAAGATCAGGGGGATGGAAACACCATATATTTT; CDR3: CASSQDQGDGNTIYF
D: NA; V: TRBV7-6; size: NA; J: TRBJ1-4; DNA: TGTGCCAGCAGCTTATCAGCCATTTCTAATGAAAAACTGTTTTTT; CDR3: CASSLSAISNEKLFF
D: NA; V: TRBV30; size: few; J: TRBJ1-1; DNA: TGTGCCTGGAGTCGACCCTACACTGAAGCTTTCTTT; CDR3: CAWSRPYTEAFF
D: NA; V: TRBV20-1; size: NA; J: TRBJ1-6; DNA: TGCAGTGCTAGATTTGGGAACCCCTTTGGTTCACCCCTCCACTTT; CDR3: CSARFGNPFGSPLHF
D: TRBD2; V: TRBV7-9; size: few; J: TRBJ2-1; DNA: TGTGCCAGCAGCTTAGTTCTAGCGGATTACAATGAGCAGTTCTTC; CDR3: CASSLVLADYNEQFF
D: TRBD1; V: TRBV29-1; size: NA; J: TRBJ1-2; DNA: TGCAGCGTTTACGGACAGGGGCTCCGCTACACCTTC; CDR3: CSVYGQGLRYTF
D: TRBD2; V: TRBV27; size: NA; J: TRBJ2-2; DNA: TGTGCCAGCAGTTTATCTGGGGGACTAGCGGGGGCAGAGCTGTTTTTT; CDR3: CASSLSGGLAGAELFF
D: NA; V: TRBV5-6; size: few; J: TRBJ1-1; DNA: TGTGCCAGCAGTCTTGGAGAGGGAGTTGAAGCTTTCTTT; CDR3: CASSLGEGVEAFF
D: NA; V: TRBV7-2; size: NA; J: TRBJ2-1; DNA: TGTGCCAGCAGCTCGGGACCCGGCCCGGAGCAGTTCTTC; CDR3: CASSSGPGPEQFF
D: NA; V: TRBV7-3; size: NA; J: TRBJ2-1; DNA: TGTGCCAGCAGGCCGGGCCTACCCAATGAGCAGTTCTTC; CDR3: CASRPGLPNEQFF
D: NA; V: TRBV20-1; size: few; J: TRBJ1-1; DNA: TGCAGTGCCCCGAGGTACAGGGCCACTGAAGCTTTCTTT; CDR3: CSAPRYRATEAFF
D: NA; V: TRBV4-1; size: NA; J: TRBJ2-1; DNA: TGCGCCAGCGGCCGCCAGGGTTTCATAGATTCCTCCTACAATGAGCAGTTCTTC; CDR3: CASGRQGFIDSSYNEQFF
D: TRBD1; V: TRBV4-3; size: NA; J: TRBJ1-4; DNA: TGCGCCAGCAGCCAAGAAGTGGACAGGGGGCCTGTGACTAATGAAAAACTGTTTTTT; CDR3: CASSQEVDRGPVTNEKLFF